This T cell receptor (beta chain) is from a study of T cell responses to AZD1222 COVID-19 vaccine. The study's findings and limits: Reportedly, nearly half the spike-specific TCRs target unmutated variant regions. Donors were largely white British and mainly female; clonal diversity was possibly underestimated. Seropositive AZD1222 recipients at baseline numbered only five or six.

Note on this clone: Its target is not known.

Assay used: immunoSEQ multiplex PCR; TCRdb lists only in-frame clones, some missing. The sample shows 200,000 or so clones, approximately 90% of them seen only once. The V gene's germline CDR1 is LNHNV and CDR2 YYDKDF (reference sequence). CDR3 length: 16 amino acids. V was trimmed by 0 bases and J by 4 bases, leaving 13 bases between them. This chain uses TRBV15 with TRBJ1-3, with D tentatively TRBD1 (5 bases). The receptor was isolated from an adult in good health. The sequences come from peripheral blood, collected on day 0 of AZD1222 vaccination. The CDR3 nucleotides are TGTGCCACCAGCAGAGAAAGGGGACCGGGCGGAAACACCATATATTTT. This encodes CATSRERGPGGNTIYF. The whole variable domain, remainder taken from reference TRBV15 and TRBJ1-3, is DAMVIQNPRYQVTQFGKPVTLSCSQTLNHNVMYWYQQKSSQAPKLLFHYYDKDFNNEADTPDNFQSRRPNTSFCFLDIRSPGLGDTAMYLCATSRERGPGGNTIYFGEGSWLTVV.